What follows are 17 T cell receptor beta chains derived from one specimen sequenced in a study of PD-L1 blockade in urothelial cancer. Time point denoted: pretreatment peripheral blood. Sequencing was performed with immunoSEQ multiplex PCR; in TCRdb, only in-frame clones are kept and a portion is missing. The data show tens of thousands of clones, about 83% seen once. The sequences come from PBMCs, collected around atezolizumab (anti-PD-L1) treatment. These receptors were obtained from a woman in her sixties or seventies with urothelial cancer.

CDR3 sequence: CASSLVAGRSNEQYF. DNA of the CDR3: TGTGCCAGCAGCTTGGTCGCGGGAAGGAGCAACGAGCAGTACTTC. The chain has TRBV7-9 and TRBJ2-7; a possible D gene is TRBD2 (6 bases). Per the germline V gene, CDR1 is SEHNR and CDR2 is FQNEAQ (reference sequence). The CDR3 totals 15 residues. The V end was cut by 3 bases, the J end by 5 bases, with 17 bases between.

This chain links TRBV5-1 with TRBJ2-3; a weak D match, TRBD2 (6 bases). The germline CDR1 and CDR2 sequences are SGHRS and YFSETQ. Trimming took 4 bases from V and 4 from J, leaving 19 bases between them. The CDR3 spans 16 residues. The CDR3 nucleotides read TGCGCCAGCAGCGGGATTAGCGGTTACTCCTCAGATACGCAGTATTTT. This sequence encodes CASSGISGYSSDTQYF.

The chain recombines TRBV2 with TRBJ1-1, with D unclear. This CDR3 has 13 residues. V lost 4 bases and J lost 1, with 7 bases in between. Germline CDR1 and CDR2: SNHLY and FYNNEI. The CDR3, as DNA: TGTGCCAGCAGTGTACTTCCGAACACTGAAGCTTTCTTT. This sequence encodes CASSVLPNTEAFF.

J is TRBJ2-7 and V is TRBV5-1, with 10 bases that match TRBD1. Germline loops: CDR1 SGHRS, CDR2 YFSETQ. With 7 bases clipped from V and 3 bases from J, the junction kept 16 bases outside the gene matches. This CDR3 is built from 17 residues. DNA for the CDR3: TGCGCCAGCGGACGACAGGGGGCAGGGCTGGGCAACTACGAGCAGTACTTC. This codes for CASGRQGAGLGNYEQYF.

Of note for this clone: Different DNA sequences within this sample yield the same CDR3. V is TRBV5-6 and J is TRBJ2-7; 7 nucleotides align to TRBD1. CDR1 is SGHDT, CDR2 YYEEEE, per germline. The CDR3 spans 13 residues. Losses at the gene ends were 4 bases for V and 1 base for J; bases not matched to a gene: 2. DNA for the CDR3: TGTGCCAGCAGCCTGGGACAGTCCTACGAGCAGTACTTC. Residues: CASSLGQSYEQYF.

The V gene is TRBV6-1, the J gene TRBJ2-3; TRBD1 might be the D (6 bases). The ends were cut back, 5 bases at V and 2 bases at J, with 14 bases in the middle. Germline V lookup: CDR1 MNHNS, CDR2 SASEGT. This CDR3 spans 15 amino acids. CDR3 sequence reads: CASSLEGVSTDTQYF. The DNA for the CDR3 is TGTGCCAGCAGTCTAGAGGGGGTTTCCACAGATACGCAGTATTTT.

The chain recombines TRBV29-1 with TRBJ1-5; 7 bases match TRBD1. V shed 6 bases, J shed 7 bases, and the junction held 9 bases outside the gene matches. The length of the CDR3 is 13 residues. Germline values: CDR1 SQVTM, CDR2 ANQGSEA. CDR3 DNA: TGCAGCGTGGAAACAGGGGAAAGGCAGCCCCAGCATTTT. Its translation is CSVETGERQPQHF.

The V and J genes are TRBV5-6 and TRBJ1-5, with D perhaps TRBD1 (6 bases). The germline V gene encodes CDR1 SGHDT and CDR2 YYEEEE. CDR3 length equals 16 residues. V was clipped by 2 bases and J by 2 bases, with 14 bases between them. The CDR3 sequence: CASSFGAGDGNQPQHF. DNA for the CDR3: TGTGCCAGCAGCTTCGGGGCAGGGGATGGCAATCAGCCCCAGCATTTT.

This chain uses TRBV5-1 with TRBJ1-3; no definite D call. The CDR3 has 14 amino acids. Deletions cut 0 bases from V and 1 base from J, with 5 bases between. Germline lookup yields CDR1 SGHRS and CDR2 YFSETQ. CDR3 protein: CASSLAGSGNTIYF. CDR3 DNA: TGCGCCAGCAGCTTGGCCGGGTCTGGAAACACCATATATTTT.

The V call is TRBV5-6, the J call TRBJ1-2; 7 positions match TRBD1. J lost 1 base, V lost 9 bases, and 12 bases had no gene match. The germline gives CDR1 SGHDT, CDR2 YYEEEE. CDR3 size: 15 residues. CDR3: CATTWGQTNNYGYTF. Here the CDR3 DNA reads TGTGCCACCACATGGGGACAGACGAATAACTATGGCTACACCTTC.

The V gene is TRBV25-1, the J gene TRBJ1-6; D may be TRBD1 (6 bases). CDR3 length equals 14 residues. V dropped 4 bases and J dropped 4 bases, with 8 bases sitting between them. Germline-derived CDR1 and CDR2 are MGHDK and SYGVNS. CDR3 region: CASSVTGYNSPLHF. The CDR3 DNA follows: TGTGCCAGCAGTGTAACAGGGTATAATTCACCCCTCCACTTT.

The chain employs TRBV27 and TRBJ2-4, with 7 bases aligning to TRBD1. Germline loops: CDR1 MNHEY, CDR2 SMNVEV (reference sequence). The CDR3 is made up of 13 amino acids. The V gene end was trimmed by 2 bases and the J gene end by 5 bases; junction bases not matched to a gene: 0. DNA of the CDR3: TGTGCCAGCAGTTTAACAGGGGAAAACATTCAGTACTTC. Its protein is CASSLTGENIQYF.

The chain links TRBV10-3 to TRBJ2-3; D is undetermined. This CDR3 is built from 14 residues. Trimming removed 5 bases from V and 0 bases from J, with 9 bases in between. Per germline, CDR1 ENHRY and CDR2 SYGVKD. The CDR3 reads CAISSTRSTDTQYF. CDR3 coding DNA: TGTGCCATCAGTTCGACACGAAGCACAGATACGCAGTATTTT.

The CDR3 region is CAGQLSGGFSEQFF. CDR3 nucleotides: TGTGCCGGTCAATTGAGCGGGGGGTTCTCTGAGCAGTTCTTC. The rearrangement links TRBV2 to TRBJ2-1; 9 bases map to TRBD2. Per germline, CDR1 SNHLY and CDR2 FYNNEI. The CDR3 contains 14 residues. J was trimmed by 9 bases and V by 11 bases; bases with no gene match: 14.

The gene calls are TRBV5-4 and TRBJ2-7; TRBD2 agrees at 7 bases. Germline V lookup: CDR1 SGHNT, CDR2 YYREEE (reference sequence). V lost 0 bases to trimming and J lost 0 bases; unmatched junction nucleotides: 3. The CDR3 spans 15 residues. The CDR3 DNA sequence: TGTGCCAGCAGCTTGGCCGGGAGGTACTCCTACGAGCAGTACTTC. This translates into CASSLAGRYSYEQYF.

This chain links TRBV25-1 with TRBJ2-1, with no clear D. The CDR3 runs to 11 residues. CDR1 is MGHDK and CDR2 is SYGVNS in the germline V gene. V lost 6 bases, J lost 4 bases, and 4 bases lay in between. CDR3 coding DNA: TGTGCCAGCAGCCCATACAATGAGCAGTTCTTC. It translates to CASSPYNEQFF.

This chain uses TRBV27 with TRBJ2-1; 13 bases match TRBD2. The V gene end was trimmed by 5 bases and the J gene end by 8 bases; junction bases not matched to a gene: 6. The CDR3 runs to 15 residues. Germline V gene sequence: CDR1 MNHEY, CDR2 SMNVEV (reference sequence). The CDR3 region is CASSMTSGRWHEQFF. CDR3 nucleotide sequence: TGTGCCAGCAGTATGACTAGCGGGAGGTGGCATGAGCAGTTCTTC.